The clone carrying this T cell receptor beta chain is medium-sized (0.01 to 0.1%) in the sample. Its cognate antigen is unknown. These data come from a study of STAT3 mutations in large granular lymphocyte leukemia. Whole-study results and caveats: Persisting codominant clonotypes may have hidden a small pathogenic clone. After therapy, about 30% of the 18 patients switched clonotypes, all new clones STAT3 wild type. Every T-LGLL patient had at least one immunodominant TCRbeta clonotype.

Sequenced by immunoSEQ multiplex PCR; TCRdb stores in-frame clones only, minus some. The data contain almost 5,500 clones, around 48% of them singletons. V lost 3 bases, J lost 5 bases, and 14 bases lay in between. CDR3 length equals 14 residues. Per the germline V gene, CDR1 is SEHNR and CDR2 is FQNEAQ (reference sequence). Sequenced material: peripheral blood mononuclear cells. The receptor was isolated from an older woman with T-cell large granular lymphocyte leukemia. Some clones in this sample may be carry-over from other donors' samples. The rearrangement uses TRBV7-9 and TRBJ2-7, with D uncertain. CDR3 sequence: CASSFTEASHEQYF. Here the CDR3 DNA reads TGTGCCAGCAGCTTTACGGAAGCCTCTCACGAGCAGTACTTC.